The 17 T cell receptor beta chains in this list originate from one sample, sequenced in a study of T cell repertoires in cytomegalovirus infection. These TCRs are of unknown antigen specificity. One entry per CDR3 protein, called by TCRdb with MiXCR from the reads. The profile shows hundreds of thousands of distinct CDR3 sequences, about 27% of them singletons. Sequencing used cultured PBMCs, obtained from culture after CMV antigen stimulation. The receptors come from a human donor in good health (CMV status not recorded). Some clones in this sample may be carry-over from other donors' samples.

V is TRBV7-6 and J is TRBJ2-1; D may be TRBD2 (6 bases). In germline, CDR1 is SGHVS, CDR2 FNYEAQ. The germline V and J ends were trimmed by 1 base and 6 bases, with 10 bases remaining between them. There are 14 residues in the CDR3. CDR3 protein: CASSLGGEGNEQFF. As DNA, the CDR3 is TGTGCCAGCAGCTTAGGGGGGGAAGGCAATGAGCAGTTCTTC.

The chain joins TRBV11-2 to TRBJ1-5, with D perhaps matching TRBD1 (5 bases). The V gene's germline CDR1 is SGHAT and CDR2 FQNNGV. The CDR3 covers 15 residues. V shed 1 base and J shed 3 bases, with 10 bases lying between them. The CDR3 loop is CASSLGRAFNQPQHF. The CDR3 coding sequence is TGTGCCAGCAGCTTAGGCAGGGCCTTCAATCAGCCCCAGCATTTT.

This clonotype occurred many times. V is TRBV7-9 and J is TRBJ1-6, with D maybe TRBD1 (6 bases). The CDR3 extends over 14 amino acids. V lost 3 bases and J lost 8, with 11 bases in between. CDR1 is SEHNR, CDR2 FQNEAQ, per germline (reference sequence). CDR3 amino acids: CASSFTGGDSPLHF. Here the CDR3 DNA reads TGTGCCAGCAGCTTCACCGGGGGCGATTCACCCCTCCACTTT.

The table lists this clonotype with many counts. The rearrangement joins TRBV7-8 to TRBJ2-2; 11 nucleotides align to TRBD1. Germline trimming cut 3 bases from V and 3 bases from J; bases unmatched to any gene: 6. Germline values: CDR1 SGHVS, CDR2 FQNEAQ. There are 17 residues in the CDR3. CDR3 loop: CASSLKGQGDYTGELFF. CDR3 in DNA: TGTGCCAGCAGCTTGAAGGGACAGGGGGATTACACCGGGGAGCTGTTTTTT.

This clonotype was counted many times. This chain connects TRBV24-1 to TRBJ1-5; 11 bases match TRBD1. The CDR3 sequence is 17 residues long. CDR1 and CDR2 (germline): KGHDR, SFDVKD. Germline trimming cut 4 bases from V and 3 bases from J; bases unmatched to any gene: 7. Written as DNA, the CDR3 is TGTGCCACCAGTGACCCCGGGACAGGGGGAGTCAATCAGCCCCAGCATTTT. It is translated as CATSDPGTGGVNQPQHF.

This clonotype was seen repeatedly, ten times or more. The chain links TRBV20-1 to TRBJ1-3; D gene unclear. Germline CDR1 DFQATT, CDR2 SNEGSKA (reference sequence). Trimming shortened V by 0 bases and J by 0 bases, and 15 bases separated the two germline ends. The CDR3 is 17 amino acids. The DNA of the CDR3 is TGCAGTGCTAGAGATCTGGCGGTCCGACCCTCTGGAAACACCATATATTTT. Amino acids: CSARDLAVRPSGNTIYF.

V usage is TRBV6-5 and J usage is TRBJ2-3; D unresolved. V was trimmed by 8 bases and J by 1 base, leaving 4 bases between them. Germline lookup yields CDR1 MNHEY and CDR2 SVGAGI. This CDR3 is built from 11 residues. CDR3 coding DNA: TGTGCCAGCGTCGGCACAGATACGCAGTATTTT. It is translated as CASVGTDTQYF.

The V gene is TRBV10-3, the J gene TRBJ1-1; D is perhaps TRBD1 (5 bases). The CDR3 consists of 14 residues. From germline, CDR1 is ENHRY and CDR2 SYGVKD. Deletions cut 6 bases from V and 7 bases from J, with 18 bases between. CDR3 sequence reads: CAIRGTATDLEAFF. CDR3 DNA sequence: TGTGCCATCAGGGGGACGGCGACAGATCTTGAAGCTTTCTTT.

This clonotype was seen more than once but under ten times. The chain carries TRBV7-2 and TRBJ2-7; TRBD1 might be the D (6 bases). V lost 3 bases to trimming and J lost 5 bases, with 11 bases between them. The CDR3 loop spans 13 amino acids. In germline, CDR1 is SGHTA, CDR2 FQGNSA. Here the CDR3 reads CASSLRGSNEQYF. The CDR3 nucleotides are TGTGCCAGCAGCTTGAGGGGGAGCAACGAGCAGTACTTC.

The CDR3 nucleotides are TGTGCCAGCTCACCACAGTCCGGGACTAGCGGCTCCTACGAGCAGTACTTC. Translated: CASSPQSGTSGSYEQYF. The rearrangement uses TRBV18 and TRBJ2-7, with 11 bases matching TRBD2. This CDR3 is built from 17 residues. V was clipped by 1 base and J by 0 bases; unmatched bases: 5. The germline V gene has CDR1 KGHSH and CDR2 LQKENI.

This sequence joins TRBV20-1 and TRBJ2-5; the match to TRBD2 covers 8 bases. From germline, CDR1 is DFQATT and CDR2 SNEGSKA (reference sequence). CDR3 length equals 14 residues. J was trimmed by 5 bases and V by 3 bases; bases with no gene match: 8. CDR3 region: CSARFRGGRETQYF. The CDR3 bases are TGCAGTGCTAGGTTCCGGGGGGGCCGTGAGACCCAGTACTTC.

This clonotype was found a few times. The J gene is TRBJ1-2, the V gene TRBV20-1, with no clear D. The CDR3 covers 12 residues. V was pared by 7 bases and J by 4 bases, with 13 bases between. Germline CDR1 DFQATT, CDR2 SNEGSKA (reference sequence). Here the CDR3 reads CSGRAMVYGYTF. CDR3 coding DNA: TGCAGTGGAAGGGCCATGGTCTATGGCTACACCTTC.

Ten or more counts support this clonotype. The chain recombines TRBV7-2 with TRBJ2-5; D ambiguous. This CDR3 spans 13 amino acids. The germline gives CDR1 SGHTA, CDR2 FQGNSA. Trimming removed 2 bases at V and 5 bases at J, with 9 bases between. The CDR3 DNA reads TGTGCCAGCAGCTTAAGTGCAGTGGAGACCCAGTACTTC. Translated: CASSLSAVETQYF.

The chain is built from TRBV27 and TRBJ1-5, with 7 nucleotides matching TRBD1. CDR3 length: 17 amino acids. Trimming at V came to 1 base and at J to 4 bases, leaving 10 bases not matched to a gene. The V gene's germline CDR1 is MNHEY and CDR2 SMNVEV (reference sequence). CDR3 in DNA: TGTGCCAGCAGTTTATACCCTTGGACAGGTTTAAATCAGCCCCAGCATTTT. It translates to CASSLYPWTGLNQPQHF.

This clonotype came up a few times. The genes are TRBV6-2 or TRBV6-3 and TRBJ2-7, with 10 bases that match TRBD2. The CDR3 has 15 residues. Germline CDR1 reads MNHEY; CDR2 reads SVGEGT. V dropped 5 bases and J dropped 2; count of bases not matched to a gene: 6. The CDR3 coding sequence is TGTGCCAGCAGTGAAGAGCGGGGGGGCCCCTACGAGCAGTACTTC. It encodes CASSEERGGPYEQYF.

This chain uses TRBV5-1 with TRBJ2-5; D remains ambiguous. CDR3 length: 11 amino acids. Trimming removed 6 bases from V and 8 bases from J, with 11 bases in between. Germline loops: CDR1 SGHRS, CDR2 YFSETQ. CDR3 amino acids: CASKTTDTQYF. Here the CDR3 DNA reads TGCGCCAGCAAGACCACCGATACCCAGTACTTC.

This rearrangement joins TRBV20-1 to TRBJ2-3, with 13 bases fitting TRBD2. Germline V CDR1 and CDR2: DFQATT, SNEGSKA (reference sequence). V was clipped by 3 bases and J by 6 bases; unmatched bases: 6. The CDR3 consists of 15 residues. The CDR3 nucleotides are TGCAGTGCTAGTGAGACTAGCGGGAGGAGGGATACGCAGTATTTT. Translating it yields CSASETSGRRDTQYF.